This T cell receptor (beta chain) was sequenced during a study of HIV-infected children after antiretroviral therapy interruption. Study background: Most children had recorded EBV and CMV exposure. For the interruption arm, samples span week 0 through about 3 years after study end. Findings and caveats of the study: Shared-triplet CDR3 clusters increased after treatment interruption in three patients, significant only when one outlier was excluded.

CDR3 size: 13 residues. Germline V gene data show CDR1 as DFQATT and CDR2 as SNEGSKA (reference sequence). Between the trimmed V and J ends, which lost 1 base and 5 bases, there was a span of 12 bases. The TCR library was built from RNA with a 3' RACE protocol and unique molecular identifiers. TCRdb reprocessed the 3' RACE reads via MiXCR and lists one record per CDR3 protein. The sample carries approximately 16,000 distinct CDR3 sequences, roughly 3.5% recorded once. Treatment of the sample: PENTA 11 planned treatment interruption arm or continuous ART arm. Memory CD8+ CD45RO+ CD45RA- T cells were FACS-sorted from thawed PBMCs. This clonotype was detected ten times or more. The antigen is not known.

The sample here was CD45RO+ CD8+ T cells from PBMCs, pooled from several time points, taken from a donor given antiretroviral therapy, either interrupted or continuous. Subset denoted: memory CD8+ CD45RO+ CD45RA- T cells. The chain links TRBV20-1 to TRBJ2-7; D is perhaps TRBD2 (6 bases). The receptor was derived from a pool of human donors with HIV. Written as DNA, the CDR3 is TGCAGTGCTAGAGTCCAATGGAGGGACGAGCAGTACTTC. This translates into CSARVQWRDEQYF.